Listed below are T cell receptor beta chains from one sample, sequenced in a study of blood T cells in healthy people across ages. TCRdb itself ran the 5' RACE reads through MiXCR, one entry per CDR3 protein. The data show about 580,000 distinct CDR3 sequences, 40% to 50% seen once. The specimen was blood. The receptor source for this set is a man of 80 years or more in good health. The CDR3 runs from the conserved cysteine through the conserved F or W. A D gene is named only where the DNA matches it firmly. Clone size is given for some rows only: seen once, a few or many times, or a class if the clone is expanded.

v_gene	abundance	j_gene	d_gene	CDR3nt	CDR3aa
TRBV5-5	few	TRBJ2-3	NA	TGTGCCAGCAGCTTGGCCGGTCAACCCACAGATACGCAGTATTTT	CASSLAGQPTDTQYF
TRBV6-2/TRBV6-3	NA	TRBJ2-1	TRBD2	TGTGCCAGCAGCCATGGACTAGCGGGGCGCGCCAGGAATGAGCAGTTCTTC	CASSHGLAGRARNEQFF
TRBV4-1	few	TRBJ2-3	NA	TGCGCCAGCAGCCAGTTGGCCCCCCCGGGCACAGATACGCAGTATTTT	CASSQLAPPGTDTQYF
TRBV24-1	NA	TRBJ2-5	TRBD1	TGTGCCACCAGTGGTTCAGCCCAACAAAGGGGGCGAGAAGAGACCCAGTACTTC	CATSGSAQQRGREETQYF
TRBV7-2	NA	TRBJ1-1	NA	TGTGCCAGCAGCTTATCAGTGGGAATACCGAACCCTGAAGCTTTCTTT	CASSLSVGIPNPEAFF
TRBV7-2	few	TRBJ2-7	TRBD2	TGTGCCAGCAGCTTCCTACTAGCGGGGGCCGTCTACGAGCAGTACTTC	CASSFLLAGAVYEQYF
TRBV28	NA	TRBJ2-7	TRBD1	TGTGCCAGCAGTCGCCCCCTGGACAGGGAGCAGTACTTC	CASSRPLDREQYF
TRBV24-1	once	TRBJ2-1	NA	TGTGCCACCAGTGAGTCTCTAACGCGGAGCTCCTACAATGAGCAGTTCTTC	CATSESLTRSSYNEQFF
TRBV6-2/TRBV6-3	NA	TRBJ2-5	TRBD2	TGTGCCAGCAGTCGAGCGGGAGTCGAGACCCAGTACTTC	CASSRAGVETQYF
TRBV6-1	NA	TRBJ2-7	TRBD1	TGTGCCAGCAGTGAGGCTGGACAGGACTACGAGCAGTACTTC	CASSEAGQDYEQYF
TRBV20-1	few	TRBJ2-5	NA	TGCAGTGCTTGGACAGTAGGTCAAGAGACCCAGTACTTC	CSAWTVGQETQYF
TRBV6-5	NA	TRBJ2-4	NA	TGTGCCAGCAGTTACGCCCCGGGGGCCAAAAACATTCAGTACTTC	CASSYAPGAKNIQYF
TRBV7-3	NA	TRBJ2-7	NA	TGTGCCAGCAGCTTCCCAACTAAGTCCTACAATGAGCAGTACTTC	CASSFPTKSYNEQYF